This T cell receptor beta chain was captured in a study of shared clonotypes between healthy human individuals. Findings and limits, study-wide: As a rule, naive subsets had a larger estimated richness than memory subsets.

CD45RO-negative, CCR7-positively selected cells formed the naive CD8 fraction, excluding terminally differentiated effector memory CD45RA+ cells. Some clones are missing from TCRdb's copy, which holds only in-frame ones; the method was immunoSEQ multiplex PCR. The sample comprises around 1.9 million clones, over 85% of which are singletons, and more than 1.5% rests with the top ten. In germline, CDR1 is MNHEY, CDR2 SVGAGI. V lost 6 bases to trimming and J lost 6 bases, with 13 bases between them. The CDR3 sequence is 13 residues long. With regard to this clone: Its antigen is still unknown.

The sequenced material came from naive CD8+ T cells from PBMCs. The chain employs TRBV6-5 and TRBJ2-3; D tentatively reads TRBD1 or TRBD2 (5 bases each). This TCR was sampled from a man aged 18 to 29 in good health. Some clones in this sample may be carry-over from other donors' samples. CDR3 nucleotide sequence: TGTGCCAGCAGCGGGGCCGGCAAGGATACGCAGTATTTT. The encoded protein is CASSGAGKDTQYF.